This TCR beta chain was sequenced for a study of cytotoxic CD8 clonotypes in ibrutinib-treated CLL (dated by TCRdb to about 2021). For the wider study: The cohort included some 14 treatment-naive and fewer than 12 relapsed/refractory patients; some 18 were IGHV unmutated. Responses were partial in around 25 patients and complete in 2; after median 68 months follow-up, around 15 stayed in remission and about 12 progressed. The response samples were drawn at a median of roughly eleven months into treatment, with a range of roughly 6 to 36 months. An average of 255,043 productive templates and 94,082 productive rearrangements was obtained per sample. Of the roughly 90 participants in the trial, roughly 26 had longitudinal samples available. Cryopreserved peripheral blood mononuclear cells were collected before treatment, at response, and at either disease progression or sustained remission. Every sample from remission and from progressive disease was obtained while the patients were still on ibrutinib. The research as a whole found: Public clonotypes were rare and either shrank or stayed stable during treatment, and the rise in clonality at ibrutinib response reflected expansion of private clonotypes. Clonality increased at ibrutinib response, stayed stable in sustained remission, and fell back toward baseline at progression. Baseline clonality exceeded that of age-matched healthy donors and correlated strongly with circulating CD8+ T-cell counts. Lymph node repertoires were not examined, and the timing of sampling was not matched between patients in sustained remission and those whose disease progressed.

Worth noting for this clone: The clone's antigen remains unknown. Base quality data are lacking; no much larger clone is found one base away.

CDR3 length: 12 amino acids, cysteine to phenylalanine. Only the CDR3 portion is preserved as DNA: 36 bases, with reading frame beginning at the first base. Via the germline V gene, CDR1 is SGHRS and CDR2 YFSETQ. Trimming at the junction amounts to 5 bases on V and 7 bases on J, and the germline ends lie 12 bases apart. Each clonotype received, on average, around 10x coverage in deep resolution sequencing performed on a MiSeq, where the target depth lay between 1 in 1 million and 1 in 200,000 T cells. The immunoSEQ hsTCRB Kit was used to generate TCR beta libraries. Turning to the authors' computational methods: The data were analyzed with ImmunoSEQ Analyzer and ImmunoSEQ Data Assistant, and V, D and J gene assignments followed IMGT definitions. Clonality, which ranges from 0 to 1, was calculated as one minus the normalized Shannon entropy of productive rearrangement frequencies. Public clonotype analysis was restricted to overrepresented clonotypes comprising at least 0.05% of each patient's repertoire. About a dozen age-matched healthy donor repertoires from immuneACCESS served as clonality controls. Sourced from immuneACCESS, this table was stored by TCRdb with only in-frame sequences that have V and J called. A share of the clones is absent; for the studies checked, an unresolved V gene accounts for under half, and the remainder has no known explanation. V, J and clone size are taken as reported in that table, and D and trimming were inferred from the DNA itself. This sample lists over 200,000 clones; roughly 65% were detected once. The ten top clones hold 5.9% of the sample.

Read against the paper, the sample's time point label means: about eleven months on ibrutinib. For TCR beta library preparation, about 2.2 micrograms of genomic DNA was extracted from cryopreserved PBMCs. Longitudinal blood samples from CLL patients on ibrutinib monotherapy underwent high-throughput TCR beta sequencing. Patients were enrolled in a phase 2 open-label single-center ibrutinib monotherapy trial. Sample: PBMCs, taken after 12 months of ibrutinib treatment. This chain joins TRBV5-1 to TRBJ2-5, with an unclear D gene assignment. The sequence was obtained from a human donor with chronic lymphocytic leukemia. At the DNA level, the sequence is TGCGCCAGCAGGGTTTCGGAAGGGACCCAGTACTTC. The translation is CASRVSEGTQYF.